Below, one T cell receptor (beta chain) is given with its context. Study processing details: Reference gene primers were amplified, and this amplification served to estimate nucleated cell counts. Here immunoSEQ multiplex PCR was the method, and the copy in TCRdb shows in-frame clones only, minus some. The V and J calls and the clone size are those of that table, but D and trimming were determined from the DNA. The table shows tens of thousands of clones, with under 90% occurring only once. The data are from a study of blood T cell repertoires in COVID-19. Overall study: The analysed material was cDNA or gDNA that came from T cells, B-cell-depleted T cells, or PBMCs.

CDR1 is SNHLY and CDR2 is FYNNEI in the germline V gene. Trimming cost V 8 bases and J 1 base; bases outside gene matches: 8. The CDR3 spans 15 residues. Sequencing input: peripheral blood. The sequence was obtained from a woman in her sixties with acute or convalescent COVID-19. The chain joins TRBV2 to TRBJ1-1, with TRBD1 identical over 9 bases. CDR3 loop: CASGYGTGRNTEAFF. CDR3 DNA: TGTGCCAGCGGTTACGGGACAGGGAGGAACACTGAAGCTTTCTTT.